The text below deals with one T cell receptor (beta chain). Study processing details: It was from reference gene primer amplification that nucleated cell counts were estimated. Using immunoSEQ multiplex PCR, the repertoire was profiled, and TCRdb retains in-frame clones only, with some absent. The D gene and trimming were derived from the DNA, and the V and J assignments and clone size from that table. The table includes some 110,000 clones, around 80% detected once. This sample stems from a study of blood T cell repertoires in COVID-19. Study-wide context: The United States, Italy and Spain provided the acute and convalescent COVID-19 samples.

Germline values: CDR1 LNHDA, CDR2 SQIVND (reference sequence). The V and J ends lost 9 bases and 3 bases respectively, with 26 bases between them. The CDR3 totals 17 residues. The receptor was derived from a man between 65 and 85 years old with active or convalescent COVID-19. The sample was peripheral blood. This rearrangement joins TRBV19 to TRBJ2-5; D gene unclear. CDR3 loop: CARSRLELPMVEETQYF. Here the CDR3 DNA reads TGTGCCAGAAGTCGACTTGAGTTGCCGATGGTGGAAGAGACCCAGTACTTC.